Detailed here is one T cell receptor (beta chain). The antigen is not known. The protocol was immunoSEQ multiplex PCR, while the TCRdb copy is restricted to in-frame clones and leaves out a portion. Of 110,000 or so clones listed, approximately 94% are singletons. The data are from a study of siplizumab effects on memory and regulatory T cells. Trimming removed 8 bases from V and 4 bases from J, with 6 bases in between. The CDR3 sequence is 10 residues long. Germline loops: CDR1 MNHEY, CDR2 SVGAGI. Study results and limitations: Tregs proliferating in siplizumab cultures lacked confirmation of their suppressive function. Of the alloreactive clones, only a minor fraction mapped to unstimulated subsets.

The clonotype was recovered from a human donor in good health. The sample consisted of CD4+ T cells sorted from blood. The V and J genes are TRBV6-5 and TRBJ2-7; D is ambiguous. CDR3 bases: TGTGCCAGCGGAAGGTACGAGCAGTACTTC. Encoded protein: CASGRYEQYF.